These T cell receptor beta chains were read from a single sample in a study of T cell responses to AZD1222 COVID-19 vaccine. TCRdb keeps only in-frame clones here, not all; method: immunoSEQ multiplex PCR. Of 150,000 to 200,000 clones listed, about nine tenths were seen once; the top ten hold around 5.5%. Material: peripheral blood, obtained on day 0 of AZD1222 vaccination. These TCRs come from an adult in good health. CDR3s include the opening cysteine and the closing phenylalanine or tryptophan.

J: TRBJ1-1; V: TRBV19; CDR3: CASSINPVTGVNTEAFF
J: TRBJ2-1; V: TRBV28; CDR3: CASSFTGIGSSYNEQFF
J: TRBJ2-3; V: TRBV5-1; CDR3: CASSSLGALDTQYF
J: TRBJ1-5; V: TRBV2; CDR3: CASSGQGLGQPQHF
J: TRBJ1-2; V: TRBV5-1; CDR3: CASREGNYGYTF
J: TRBJ2-3; V: TRBV29-1; CDR3: CSGKGADTQYF
J: TRBJ2-7; V: TRBV3-1/TRBV3-2; CDR3: CASSISQGYEQYF
J: TRBJ1-1; V: TRBV7-9; CDR3: CASSHKGGVTEAFF
J: TRBJ1-5; V: TRBV19; CDR3: CASSSRPTGGDQPQHF
J: TRBJ1-3; V: TRBV20-1; CDR3: CSATVGNTIYF